The subject of this entry is one TCR beta chain. RNA in amounts of roughly 0.5 to 1 ug was reverse transcribed with random hexamers. Amplification of TCR beta CDR3 was carried out by immunoSEQ multiplex PCR, which covered 54 Vbeta and 13 Jbeta segments. Via MiXCR, TCRdb re-called the immunoSEQ multiplex PCR reads, giving one row per CDR3 protein. The table includes approximately 210,000 distinct CDR3 sequences, roughly 96% detected once. These data come from a study of CD8 T cells in Susac syndrome. The sequenced target, TCR beta, came from blood CD8+ and CD4+ T cells. The multiple sclerosis control cohort comprised treatment-naive individuals presenting with stable or active relapsing-remitting disease. Negative isolation yielded CD8+ and CD4+ T cells; FACS enriched TEMRA cells. The ends were cut back, 7 bases at V and 3 bases at J, with 13 bases in the middle. CDR3 length equals 13 residues. From germline, CDR1 is DFQATT and CDR2 SNEGSKA (reference sequence).

The sequenced sample consisted of CD4+ T cells from PBMCs. The V call is TRBV20-1, the J call TRBJ2-4, with D unclear. The clonotype comes from a human donor with multiple sclerosis. The CDR3 DNA reads TGCAGTGTTCACAGACGTGGCAAAAACATTCAGTACTTC. Amino acid sequence: CSVHRRGKNIQYF.